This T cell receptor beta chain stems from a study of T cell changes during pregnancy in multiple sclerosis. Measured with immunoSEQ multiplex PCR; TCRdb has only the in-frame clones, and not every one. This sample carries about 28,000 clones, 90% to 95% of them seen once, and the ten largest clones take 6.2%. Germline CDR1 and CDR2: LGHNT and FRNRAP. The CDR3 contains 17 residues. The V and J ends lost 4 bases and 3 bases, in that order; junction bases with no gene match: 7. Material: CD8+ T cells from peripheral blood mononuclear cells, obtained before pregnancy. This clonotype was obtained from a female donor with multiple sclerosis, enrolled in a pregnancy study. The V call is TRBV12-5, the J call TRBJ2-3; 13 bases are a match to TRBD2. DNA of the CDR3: TGTGCTAGTGGTTCGACTAGCGGGAGGCCTGGGACAGATACGCAGTATTTT. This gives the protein CASGSTSGRPGTDTQYF.